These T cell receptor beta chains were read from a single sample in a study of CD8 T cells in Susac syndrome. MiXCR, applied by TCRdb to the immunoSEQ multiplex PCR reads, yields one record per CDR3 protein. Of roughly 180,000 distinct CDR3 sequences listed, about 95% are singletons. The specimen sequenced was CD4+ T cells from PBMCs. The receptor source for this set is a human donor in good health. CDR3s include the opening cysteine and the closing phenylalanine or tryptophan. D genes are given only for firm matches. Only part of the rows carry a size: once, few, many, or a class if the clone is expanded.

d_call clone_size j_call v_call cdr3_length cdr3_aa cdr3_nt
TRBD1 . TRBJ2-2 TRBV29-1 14 CSVSQGANTGELFF TGCAGCGTCTCGCAGGGGGCCAATACCGGGGAGCTGTTTTTT
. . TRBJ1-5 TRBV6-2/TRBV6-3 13 CASSRLLYQPQHF TGTGCCAGCAGTCGCCTTCTTTATCAGCCCCAGCATTTT
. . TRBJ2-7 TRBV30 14 CACTLGVYSYEQYF TGTGCCTGCACTCTAGGCGTCTACTCCTACGAGCAGTACTTC
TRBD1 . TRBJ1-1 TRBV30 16 CAWRLWEDRPNTEAFF TGTGCCTGGAGGTTATGGGAGGACAGGCCAAACACTGAAGCTTTCTTT
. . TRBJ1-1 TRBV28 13 CASSPPHLSEAFF TGTGCCAGCAGTCCCCCTCATTTATCTGAAGCTTTCTTT
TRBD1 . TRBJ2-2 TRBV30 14 CAWSLDRGSFELFF TGTGCCTGGAGTTTGGACAGGGGAAGTTTCGAGCTGTTTTTT
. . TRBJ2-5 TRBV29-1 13 CSVRVGNQETQYF TGCAGCGTCCGCGTAGGGAACCAAGAGACCCAGTACTTC
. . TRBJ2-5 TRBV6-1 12 CASSFAGETQYF TGTGCCAGCAGCTTCGCTGGAGAGACCCAGTACTTC
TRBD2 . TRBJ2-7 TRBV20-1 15 CSARGSSGRDYEQYF TGCAGTGCTAGAGGGTCCAGCGGGAGGGATTACGAGCAGTACTTC
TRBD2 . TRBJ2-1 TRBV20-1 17 CSARARGASGSYNEQFF TGCAGTGCTAGAGCGCGGGGAGCTAGCGGGTCCTACAATGAGCAGTTCTTC
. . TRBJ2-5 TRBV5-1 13 CASALGRGETQYF TGCGCCAGCGCCCTGGGGCGCGGGGAGACCCAGTACTTC
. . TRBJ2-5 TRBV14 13 CASSLTLGETQYF TGTGCCAGCAGCCTGACATTAGGGGAGACCCAGTACTTC
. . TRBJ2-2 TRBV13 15 CASSFGQTNTGELFF TGTGCCAGCAGCTTCGGACAGACGAACACTGGGGAGCTGTTTTTT
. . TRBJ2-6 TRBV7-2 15 CASSLGQPGANVLTF TGTGCCAGCAGCTTAGGGCAACCTGGGGCCAACGTCCTGACTTTC
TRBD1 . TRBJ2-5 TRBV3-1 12 CASSRWGQAQYF TGTGCCAGCAGCCGATGGGGACAGGCCCAGTACTTC
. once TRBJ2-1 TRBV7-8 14 CASSHRDTYNEQFF TGTGCCAGCAGCCATCGGGACACCTACAATGAGCAGTTCTTC
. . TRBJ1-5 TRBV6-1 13 CASSVEGNQPQHF TGTGCCAGCAGTGTGGAAGGAAACCAGCCCCAGCATTTT
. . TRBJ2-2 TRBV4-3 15 CASSQDNSLAGELFF TGCGCCAGCAGCCAAGATAACAGCCTAGCCGGGGAGCTGTTTTTT
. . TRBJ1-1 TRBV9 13 CASSVEWATEAFF TGTGCCAGCAGCGTAGAGTGGGCCACTGAAGCTTTCTTT
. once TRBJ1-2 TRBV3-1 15 CASSQVSTGRYGYTF TGTGCCAGCAGCCAAGTCTCAACCGGGAGGTATGGCTACACCTTC
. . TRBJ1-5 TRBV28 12 CASMSGNQPQHF TGTGCCAGCATGAGCGGGAATCAGCCCCAGCATTTT
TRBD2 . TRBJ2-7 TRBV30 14 CAWSVPGRHYEQYF TGTGCCTGGAGTGTACCCGGGAGGCACTACGAGCAGTACTTC
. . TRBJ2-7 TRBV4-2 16 CASSQDRGHEAYEQYF TGTGCCAGCAGCCAAGATAGAGGGCATGAGGCGTACGAGCAGTACTTC
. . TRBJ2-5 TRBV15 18 CATSRDAPMAGSRETQYF TGTGCCACCAGCAGAGATGCCCCCATGGCGGGAAGCAGAGAGACCCAGTACTTC
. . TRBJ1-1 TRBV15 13 CATSRDRPPEAFF TGTGCCACCAGCAGAGACCGTCCCCCCGAGGCTTTCTTT
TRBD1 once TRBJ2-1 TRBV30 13 CAWDRDRGHEQFF TGTGCCTGGGACCGGGACAGGGGACATGAGCAGTTCTTC
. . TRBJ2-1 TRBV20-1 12 CSAHWESGEQFF TGCAGTGCTCATTGGGAGAGCGGTGAGCAGTTCTTC
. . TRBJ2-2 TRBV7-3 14 CASARTSNTGELFF TGTGCCAGCGCCCGGACTTCGAACACCGGGGAGCTGTTTTTT
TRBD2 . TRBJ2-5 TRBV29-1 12 CSVEGEGETQYF TGCAGCGTTGAAGGGGAGGGGGAGACCCAGTACTTC